This T cell receptor beta chain derives from a study of blood T cell repertoires in COVID-19. For the study at large: T cells, B-cell-depleted T cells, or PBMCs supplied cDNA or gDNA.

This clone was seen a handful of times. In the authors' workflow: Reference gene primer amplification gave nucleated cell count estimates. This table comes from immunoSEQ multiplex PCR, and its TCRdb copy is limited to in-frame clones, with some not included. From that table come the V and J calls and clone size; the DNA was used to work out D and trimming. Of 200,000 to 250,000 clones in the sample, roughly 86% were seen once. The CDR3 spans 15 residues. V was pared by 1 base and J by 8 bases, with 5 bases of the junction left unmatched. Germline CDR1 and CDR2: LGHDT and YNNKEL (reference sequence). The origin of this receptor is a man between 45 and 60 years old with acute or convalescent COVID-19. Sequencing used peripheral blood. This chain connects TRBV3-1 (or the pseudogene TRBV3-2) to TRBJ1-6; 7 nucleotides match TRBD1. Here the CDR3 reads CASSQGEGAYSPLHF. CDR3 nucleotides: TGTGCCAGCAGCCAAGGCGAGGGGGCTTATTCACCCCTCCACTTT.